A selection of T cell receptor beta chains follows, all from one sample in a study of T cell responses to AZD1222 COVID-19 vaccine. Using immunoSEQ multiplex PCR, the repertoire was profiled, and TCRdb retains in-frame clones only, with some absent. Of 150,000 to 200,000 clones in the sample, over 90% were seen once. The sample in question was peripheral blood, obtained on day 0 of AZD1222 vaccination. These receptor sequences come from an adult in good health. CDR3s include the opening cysteine and the closing phenylalanine or tryptophan. The D gene is left open where the match is weak. Not every row has a clone size; where given, it reads once, few, many or a size class.

D gene,clone size,J gene,V gene,CDR3 protein,CDR3 DNA
NA,NA,TRBJ1-2,TRBV6-5,CASSSTPTASYGYTF,TGTGCCAGCAGCTCCACCCCCACCGCATCCTATGGCTACACCTTC
NA,NA,TRBJ2-1,TRBV11-2,CASSHNPGSGNEQFF,TGTGCCAGCAGCCACAACCCCGGGTCAGGGAATGAGCAGTTCTTC
TRBD1,NA,TRBJ2-1,TRBV19,CASSRQGAGEQFF,TGTGCCAGTAGTAGACAGGGGGCGGGCGAGCAGTTCTTC
NA,NA,TRBJ1-2,TRBV2,CASSFDTRDYTF,TGTGCCAGCAGCTTTGACACGCGCGACTACACCTTC
NA,NA,TRBJ1-5,TRBV6-2/TRBV6-3,CASSYSTGAGQPQHF,TGTGCCAGCAGTTACTCGACGGGGGCTGGTCAGCCCCAGCATTTT
NA,once,TRBJ1-6,TRBV20-1,CSASAGRGNSPLHF,TGCAGTGCTAGTGCAGGCAGAGGCAATTCACCCCTCCACTTT
NA,NA,TRBJ1-3,TRBV7-6,CASSLAGGSGNTIYF,TGTGCCAGCAGCTTAGCGGGGGGCTCTGGAAACACCATATATTTT
TRBD1,NA,TRBJ2-2,TRBV11-3,CASSSTGALPGELFF,TGTGCCAGCAGCTCAACAGGGGCGCTCCCCGGGGAGCTGTTTTTT
NA,NA,TRBJ1-2,TRBV12-3/TRBV12-4,CASSFWGTDGYTF,TGTGCCAGCAGTTTTTGGGGGACGGATGGCTACACCTTC
TRBD1,NA,TRBJ1-1,TRBV7-2,CASSTRPDREALMNTEAFF,TGTGCCAGCAGCACCCGGCCCGACAGGGAAGCTCTTATGAACACTGAAGCTTTCTTT
NA,NA,TRBJ2-2,TRBV5-1,CASSPTSFNTGELFF,TGCGCCAGCAGCCCCACCAGCTTTAACACCGGGGAGCTGTTTTTT
NA,NA,TRBJ1-6,TRBV19,CASRIGNSPLHF,TGTGCCAGTAGGATAGGGAATTCACCCCTCCACTTT
NA,NA,TRBJ2-7,TRBV10-3,CAISEPSRGGAGQYF,TGTGCCATCAGTGAGCCCTCTAGGGGGGGAGCAGGGCAGTACTTC
NA,NA,TRBJ1-1,TRBV7-9,CASSLDPGYTEAFF,TGTGCCAGCAGCTTAGACCCTGGGTACACTGAAGCTTTCTTT
NA,NA,TRBJ2-7,TRBV7-9,CASSPGTDHEQYF,TGTGCCAGCAGCCCCGGGACCGACCACGAGCAGTACTTC
TRBD1,NA,TRBJ2-7,TRBV6-5,CASKDRGGSYEQYF,TGTGCCAGCAAAGACAGGGGTGGCTCCTACGAGCAGTACTTC
TRBD1,NA,TRBJ1-4,TRBV6-1,CASSEGQGYEKLFF,TGTGCCAGCAGTGAGGGACAGGGGTATGAAAAACTGTTTTTT
NA,NA,TRBJ2-5,TRBV11-3,CASSSRNSPETQYF,TGTGCCAGCAGTAGCCGGAACTCCCCCGAGACCCAGTACTTC
NA,NA,TRBJ2-1,TRBV14,CASRHQQGVGPNNEQFF,TGTGCCAGCAGGCACCAGCAGGGAGTGGGGCCAAACAATGAGCAGTTCTTC
NA,once,TRBJ1-3,TRBV29-1,CSVEDQGNTIYF,TGCAGCGTTGAAGATCAGGGAAACACCATATATTTT
NA,NA,TRBJ2-6,TRBV12-3/TRBV12-4,CASSTPGANVLTF,TGTGCCAGCAGCACCCCTGGGGCCAACGTCCTGACTTTC
TRBD2,NA,TRBJ2-2,TRBV3-1/TRBV3-2,CASSQTRREGRPPNTGELFF,TGTGCCAGCAGCCAAACGCGGCGGGAGGGCCGACCGCCCAACACCGGGGAGCTGTTTTTT
NA,once,TRBJ2-7,TRBV19,CASRAGPSEQYF,TGTGCCAGTCGGGCGGGGCCTAGCGAGCAGTACTTC
NA,few,TRBJ2-1,TRBV7-9,CASSLTSSNNEQFF,TGTGCCAGCAGCCTTACTAGCTCCAACAATGAGCAGTTCTTC
TRBD1,NA,TRBJ1-1,TRBV11-3,CASSSGQGLTEAFF,TGTGCCAGCAGTTCGGGACAGGGCCTGACTGAAGCTTTCTTT
NA,NA,TRBJ2-7,TRBV6-5,CASTKDQDFYEQYF,TGTGCCAGCACTAAGGACCAGGATTTCTACGAGCAGTACTTC
TRBD1,NA,TRBJ1-1,TRBV5-4,CASSYSGQGNTEAFF,TGTGCCAGCAGCTACTCGGGACAGGGGAACACTGAAGCTTTCTTT
TRBD1,NA,TRBJ1-1,TRBV18,CASSPDRVFMNTEAFF,TGTGCCAGCTCACCGGACAGGGTATTCATGAACACTGAAGCTTTCTTT
NA,NA,TRBJ1-2,TRBV27,CASSSTGSYGYTF,TGTGCCAGCAGTTCGACAGGTTCCTATGGCTACACCTTC
TRBD2,NA,TRBJ2-1,TRBV10-1,CASQTSGKGNEQFF,TGCGCCAGCCAGACTAGCGGGAAAGGGAATGAGCAGTTCTTC
NA,NA,TRBJ1-6,TRBV18,CASSPIPGRINSPLHF,TGTGCCAGCTCACCAATACCGGGACGGATTAATTCACCCCTCCACTTT